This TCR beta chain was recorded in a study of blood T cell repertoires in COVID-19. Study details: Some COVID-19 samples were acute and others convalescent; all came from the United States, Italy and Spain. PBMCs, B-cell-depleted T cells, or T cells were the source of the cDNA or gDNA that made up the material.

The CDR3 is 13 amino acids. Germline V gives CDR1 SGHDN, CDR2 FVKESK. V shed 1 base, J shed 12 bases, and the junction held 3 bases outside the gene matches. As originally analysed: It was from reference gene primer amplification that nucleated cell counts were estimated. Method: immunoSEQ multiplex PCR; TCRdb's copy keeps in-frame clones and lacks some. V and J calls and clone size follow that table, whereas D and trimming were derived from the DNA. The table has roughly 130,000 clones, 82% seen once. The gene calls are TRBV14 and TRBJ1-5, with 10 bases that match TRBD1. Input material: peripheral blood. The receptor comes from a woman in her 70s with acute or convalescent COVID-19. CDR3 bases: TGTGCCAGCAGCCAAGCGGGGACAGGGGACCAGCATTTT. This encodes CASSQAGTGDQHF.